These T cell receptor beta chains were read from a single sample in a study of shared clonotypes between healthy human individuals. Libraries were prepared by immunoSEQ multiplex PCR; TCRdb keeps only in-frame clonotypes and omits some of them. The sample includes 650,000 to 800,000 clones, 92% seen only once; the top ten take approximately 24%. Sequenced: naive CD8+ T cells sorted from blood. The source is a man aged 25 to 40 in good health. Each CDR3 is given with its conserved first and last residue. Fields, in order: D gene, V gene, J gene, clone size, CDR3 DNA, CDR3 protein. A D gene is named only where the DNA matches it firmly. Only some rows state a clone size, as once, few, many or a class for expanded clones.

d_gene: TRBD2; v_gene: TRBV6-5; j_gene: TRBJ2-1; abundance: -; CDR3nt: TGTGCCAGCAGTTACGCGGCGGGAGAAAGTTTCTTC; CDR3aa: CASSYAAGESFF
d_gene: -; v_gene: TRBV2; j_gene: TRBJ2-4; abundance: once; CDR3nt: TGTGCCAGCCTGGGATTCTCCGGGGGCAAAAACATTCAGTACTTC; CDR3aa: CASLGFSGGKNIQYF
d_gene: -; v_gene: TRBV28; j_gene: TRBJ1-2; abundance: -; CDR3nt: TGTGCCAGCAGTTTAACTACCCTGGATTACTATGGCTACACCTTC; CDR3aa: CASSLTTLDYYGYTF
d_gene: TRBD2; v_gene: TRBV5-4; j_gene: TRBJ2-1; abundance: -; CDR3nt: TGTGCCAGCAGCCTGGGACTAGCGGTCTACAATGAGCAGTTCTTC; CDR3aa: CASSLGLAVYNEQFF
d_gene: -; v_gene: TRBV6-6; j_gene: TRBJ2-1; abundance: -; CDR3nt: TGTGCCAGCAGCCCGGCCATAACTGGGGTCTACAATGAGCAGTTCTTC; CDR3aa: CASSPAITGVYNEQFF
d_gene: -; v_gene: TRBV7-9; j_gene: TRBJ1-4; abundance: -; CDR3nt: TGTGCCAGCAGCTTAGGGCCTACAACTAATGAAAAACTGTTTTTT; CDR3aa: CASSLGPTTNEKLFF
d_gene: -; v_gene: TRBV7-9; j_gene: TRBJ2-1; abundance: -; CDR3nt: TGTGCCAGCAGCTTATTTGATAGTGAGCAGTTCTTC; CDR3aa: CASSLFDSEQFF
d_gene: -; v_gene: TRBV11-2; j_gene: TRBJ2-2; abundance: -; CDR3nt: TGTGCCAGCAGCTTACCGCCCGGGGAGCTGTTTTTT; CDR3aa: CASSLPPGELFF
d_gene: TRBD1; v_gene: TRBV7-9; j_gene: TRBJ1-1; abundance: -; CDR3nt: TGTGCCAGCAGCCTTACAGGGGGTGAAGCTTTCTTT; CDR3aa: CASSLTGGEAFF
d_gene: -; v_gene: TRBV14; j_gene: TRBJ2-1; abundance: -; CDR3nt: TGTGCCAGCAGCCGGGGGCGTGAGCAGTTCTTC; CDR3aa: CASSRGREQFF
d_gene: -; v_gene: TRBV19; j_gene: TRBJ1-4; abundance: -; CDR3nt: TGTGCCAGTAGTATAGGATCGGGCGCGGCAACTAATGAAAAACTGTTTTTT; CDR3aa: CASSIGSGAATNEKLFF
d_gene: TRBD2; v_gene: TRBV29-1; j_gene: TRBJ2-1; abundance: -; CDR3nt: TGCAGCCCTATCCTTGCCGGGAGGACGCATGAGCAGTTCTTC; CDR3aa: CSPILAGRTHEQFF
d_gene: TRBD1; v_gene: TRBV7-9; j_gene: TRBJ2-7; abundance: once; CDR3nt: TGTGCCAGCAGCTTAGCTGAAGGACAGGGGACCTCCTACGAGCAGTACTTC; CDR3aa: CASSLAEGQGTSYEQYF
d_gene: TRBD2; v_gene: TRBV7-6; j_gene: TRBJ2-3; abundance: once; CDR3nt: TGTGCCAGCACCGGGGGGGGCACAGATACGCAGTATTTT; CDR3aa: CASTGGGTDTQYF
d_gene: TRBD2; v_gene: TRBV28; j_gene: TRBJ2-3; abundance: -; CDR3nt: TGTGCCAGCAGTCCCGCCGGGACTATCACAGATACGCAGTATTTT; CDR3aa: CASSPAGTITDTQYF
d_gene: TRBD2; v_gene: TRBV29-1; j_gene: TRBJ2-1; abundance: once; CDR3nt: TGCAGCGTTTTTTCCCTAGCGGTTGAGCAGTTCTTC; CDR3aa: CSVFSLAVEQFF
d_gene: -; v_gene: TRBV7-9; j_gene: TRBJ1-1; abundance: -; CDR3nt: TGTGCCAGCAGGAAGGGGCAGGGGACGAACACTGAAGCTTTCTTT; CDR3aa: CASRKGQGTNTEAFF
d_gene: -; v_gene: TRBV11-2; j_gene: TRBJ1-1; abundance: -; CDR3nt: TGTGCCAGCAGCCAAGGCGTCCGACGGAACACTGAAGCTTTCTTT; CDR3aa: CASSQGVRRNTEAFF
d_gene: -; v_gene: TRBV7-9; j_gene: TRBJ1-1; abundance: -; CDR3nt: TGTGCCAGCAGTTTTACAGGGATTAATACTGAAGCTTTCTTT; CDR3aa: CASSFTGINTEAFF
d_gene: TRBD2; v_gene: TRBV6-1; j_gene: TRBJ2-7; abundance: few; CDR3nt: TGTGCCAGCAGTGAACGGACTAGCGGGAGGTACGAGCAGTACTTC; CDR3aa: CASSERTSGRYEQYF
d_gene: TRBD1; v_gene: TRBV2; j_gene: TRBJ2-7; abundance: -; CDR3nt: TGTGCCAGCAGGAATAACAGGGGGCAGTACTTC; CDR3aa: CASRNNRGQYF
d_gene: -; v_gene: TRBV10-1; j_gene: TRBJ2-2; abundance: -; CDR3nt: TGCGCCAGCAGTGAGGCGGTCCCCCCGAACACCGGGGAGCTGTTTTTT; CDR3aa: CASSEAVPPNTGELFF
d_gene: TRBD1; v_gene: TRBV11-2; j_gene: TRBJ2-1; abundance: -; CDR3nt: TGTGCCAGCAGCTTATACGGACAGGGGTATTACAATGAGCAGTTCTTC; CDR3aa: CASSLYGQGYYNEQFF
d_gene: -; v_gene: TRBV5-6; j_gene: TRBJ2-7; abundance: -; CDR3nt: TGTGCCAGCAGCTTAAGCAACGAGCAGTACTTC; CDR3aa: CASSLSNEQYF
d_gene: -; v_gene: TRBV7-9; j_gene: TRBJ2-7; abundance: -; CDR3nt: TGTGCCAGCAGCCCACCAGCCGGGGGCTACGAGCAGTACTTC; CDR3aa: CASSPPAGGYEQYF
d_gene: -; v_gene: TRBV29-1; j_gene: TRBJ2-1; abundance: -; CDR3nt: TGCAGCGTTGAAGGAACTGAAGTCTCCTACAATGAGCAGTTCTTC; CDR3aa: CSVEGTEVSYNEQFF
d_gene: TRBD2; v_gene: TRBV7-2; j_gene: TRBJ2-3; abundance: -; CDR3nt: TGTGCCAGCAGCTTAGCGCCTAGCGGGGACGACACAGATACGCAGTATTTT; CDR3aa: CASSLAPSGDDTDTQYF
d_gene: -; v_gene: TRBV6-1; j_gene: TRBJ2-1; abundance: once; CDR3nt: TGTGCCAGCAGGGGGACACTTAACTACAATGAGCAGTTCTTC; CDR3aa: CASRGTLNYNEQFF
d_gene: -; v_gene: TRBV10-2; j_gene: TRBJ2-1; abundance: -; CDR3nt: TGCGCCAGCGGCGCAGCAAATGAGCAGTTCTTC; CDR3aa: CASGAANEQFF
d_gene: -; v_gene: TRBV7-8; j_gene: TRBJ2-7; abundance: few; CDR3nt: TGTGCCAGCAGTCAGAGACCGGGAACGGGAAACGAGCAGTACTTC; CDR3aa: CASSQRPGTGNEQYF
d_gene: -; v_gene: TRBV15; j_gene: TRBJ2-1; abundance: -; CDR3nt: TGTGCCACCAGCAGAACGTGGGGAGTGGGGACCTCTCGGAATGAGCAGTTCTTC; CDR3aa: CATSRTWGVGTSRNEQFF
d_gene: TRBD1; v_gene: TRBV10-3; j_gene: TRBJ2-1; abundance: -; CDR3nt: TGTGCCATTTCCAAAAGTCCCGGACAGGAAAGCTCCTACAATGAGCAGTTCTTC; CDR3aa: CAISKSPGQESSYNEQFF
d_gene: -; v_gene: TRBV27; j_gene: TRBJ2-7; abundance: -; CDR3nt: TGTGCCAGCAGTTTTGACGGGAGCGGGTACGAGCAGTACTTC; CDR3aa: CASSFDGSGYEQYF
d_gene: -; v_gene: TRBV27; j_gene: TRBJ2-7; abundance: -; CDR3nt: TGTGCCAGCAGTTCCTCCATAGGGAGCAGCCACGAGCAGTACTTC; CDR3aa: CASSSSIGSSHEQYF
d_gene: TRBD2; v_gene: TRBV25-1; j_gene: TRBJ2-2; abundance: -; CDR3nt: TGTGCCAGCAGTGAAGGTCGGGGACTAGCCTATGCAGGGGAGCTGTTTTTT; CDR3aa: CASSEGRGLAYAGELFF
d_gene: TRBD2; v_gene: TRBV11-2; j_gene: TRBJ2-1; abundance: once; CDR3nt: TGTGCCAGCAGCTCAGGACCGACTAGCGGGCGATACAATGAGCAGTTCTTC; CDR3aa: CASSSGPTSGRYNEQFF
d_gene: TRBD2; v_gene: TRBV9; j_gene: TRBJ2-1; abundance: -; CDR3nt: TGTGCCAGCAGCGCCTTCGGGACTAGCGGAAATGAGCAGTTCTTC; CDR3aa: CASSAFGTSGNEQFF
d_gene: TRBD2; v_gene: TRBV6-1; j_gene: TRBJ2-7; abundance: -; CDR3nt: TGTGCCAGCAGTGAAGCGCGTGGACTAGCGCCTTCCTACGAGCAGTACTTC; CDR3aa: CASSEARGLAPSYEQYF
d_gene: -; v_gene: TRBV28; j_gene: TRBJ1-1; abundance: -; CDR3nt: TGTGCCAGCAGTACGAGACGGGGGGATCTGGGTGGCACTGAAGCTTTCTTT; CDR3aa: CASSTRRGDLGGTEAFF
d_gene: -; v_gene: TRBV7-3; j_gene: TRBJ2-2; abundance: -; CDR3nt: TGTGCCAGCAGCTTATCTGGGGACGCTAGCGCCGCGGAATATGGGAACACCGGGGAGCTGTTTTTT; CDR3aa: CASSLSGDASAAEYGNTGELFF
d_gene: -; v_gene: TRBV7-8; j_gene: TRBJ2-5; abundance: -; CDR3nt: TGTGCCAGCAGCTTAGATTCGAGTTGGCAAGAGACCCAGTACTTC; CDR3aa: CASSLDSSWQETQYF
d_gene: -; v_gene: TRBV4-3; j_gene: TRBJ2-1; abundance: once; CDR3nt: TGCGCCAGCAGCCAAGATTCATTGTGGGGTTCGGTTGACAATGAGCAGTTCTTC; CDR3aa: CASSQDSLWGSVDNEQFF